This TCR beta chain was obtained from a study of blood T cell repertoires in COVID-19. This CDR3 comprises 17 residues. The germline gives CDR1 MNHEY, CDR2 SMNVEV (reference sequence). The V end was cut by 3 bases, the J end by 4 bases, with 19 bases between. Only in-frame clones appear in the TCRdb table, and some are missing; sequencing was by immunoSEQ multiplex PCR. The sample contains 300,000 to 500,000 clones, around 87% of which appear only once. Sequencing input: PBMCs or T cells enriched from blood (not recorded which). The clonotype comes from a woman in her thirties with acute COVID-19. V is TRBV27 and J is TRBJ2-1, with D perhaps matching TRBD2 (7 bases). The CDR3 reads CASSFSAGGAPYNEQFF. The CDR3 DNA reads TGTGCCAGCAGTTTTTCGGCTGGGGGGGCCCCGTACAATGAGCAGTTCTTC.